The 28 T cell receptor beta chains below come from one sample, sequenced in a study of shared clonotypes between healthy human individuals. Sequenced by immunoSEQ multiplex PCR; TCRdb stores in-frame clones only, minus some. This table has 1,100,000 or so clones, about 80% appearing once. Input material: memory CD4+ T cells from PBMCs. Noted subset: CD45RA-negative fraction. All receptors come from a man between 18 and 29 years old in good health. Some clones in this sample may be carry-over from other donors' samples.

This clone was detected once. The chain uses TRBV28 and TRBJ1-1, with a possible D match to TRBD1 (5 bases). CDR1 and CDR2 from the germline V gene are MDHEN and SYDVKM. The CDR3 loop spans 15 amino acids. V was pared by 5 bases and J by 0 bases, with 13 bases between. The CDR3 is CASSQTVTMNTEAFF. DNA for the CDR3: TGTGCCAGCAGTCAGACAGTCACAATGAACACTGAAGCTTTCTTT. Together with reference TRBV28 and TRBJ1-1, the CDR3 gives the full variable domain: DVKVTQSSRYLVKRTGEKVFLECVQDMDHENMFWYRQDPGLGLRLIYFSYDVKMKEKGDIPEGYSVSREKKERFSLILESASTNQTSMYLCASSQTVTMNTEAFFGQGTRLTVV.

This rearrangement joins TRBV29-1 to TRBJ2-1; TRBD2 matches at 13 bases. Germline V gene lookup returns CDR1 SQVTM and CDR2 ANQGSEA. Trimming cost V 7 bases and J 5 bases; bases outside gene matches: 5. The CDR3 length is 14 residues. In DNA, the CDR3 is TGCAGCGGGGAGGGACTAGCGGGGCACAATGAGCAGTTCTTC. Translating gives CSGEGLAGHNEQFF.

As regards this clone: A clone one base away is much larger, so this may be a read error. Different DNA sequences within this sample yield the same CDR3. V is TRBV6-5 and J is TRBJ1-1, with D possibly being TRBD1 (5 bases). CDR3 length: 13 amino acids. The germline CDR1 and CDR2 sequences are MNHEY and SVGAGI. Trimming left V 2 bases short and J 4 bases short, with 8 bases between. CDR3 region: CASSYPGTTEAFF. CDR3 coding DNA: TGTGCCAGCAGTTACCCCGGGACCACTGAAGCTTTCTTT.

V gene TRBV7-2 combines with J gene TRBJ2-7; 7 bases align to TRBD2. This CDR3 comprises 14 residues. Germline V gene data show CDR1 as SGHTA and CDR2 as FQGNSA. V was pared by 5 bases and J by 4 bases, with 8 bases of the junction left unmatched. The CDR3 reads CASSPAGTNYEQYF. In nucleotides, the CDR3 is TGTGCCAGCAGCCCAGCCGGGACTAATTACGAGCAGTACTTC.

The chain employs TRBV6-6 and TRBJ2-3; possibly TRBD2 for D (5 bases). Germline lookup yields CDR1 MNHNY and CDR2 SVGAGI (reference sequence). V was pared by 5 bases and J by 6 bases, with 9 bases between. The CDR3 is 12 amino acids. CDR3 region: CASSGPGDTQYF. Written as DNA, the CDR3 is TGTGCCAGCAGTGGCCCGGGGGATACGCAGTATTTT.

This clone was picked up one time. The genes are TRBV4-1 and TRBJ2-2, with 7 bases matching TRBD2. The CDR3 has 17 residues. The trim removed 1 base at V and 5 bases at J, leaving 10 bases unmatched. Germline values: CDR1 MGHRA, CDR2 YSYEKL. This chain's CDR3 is CASSQVSGGSWTGELFF. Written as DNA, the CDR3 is TGCGCCAGCAGCCAAGTTTCGGGCGGGAGTTGGACCGGGGAGCTGTTTTTT.

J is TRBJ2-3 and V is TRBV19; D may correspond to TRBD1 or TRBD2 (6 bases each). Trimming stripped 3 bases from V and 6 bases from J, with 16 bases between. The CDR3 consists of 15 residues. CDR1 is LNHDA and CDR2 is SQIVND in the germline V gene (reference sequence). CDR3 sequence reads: CASSIGGGPWDTQYF. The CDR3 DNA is TGTGCCAGTAGTATTGGAGGGGGGCCGTGGGATACGCAGTATTTT.

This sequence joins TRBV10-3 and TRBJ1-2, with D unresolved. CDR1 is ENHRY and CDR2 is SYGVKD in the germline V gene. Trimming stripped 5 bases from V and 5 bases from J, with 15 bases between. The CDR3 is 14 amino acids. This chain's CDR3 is CAISSVDGDYGYTF. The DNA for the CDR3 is TGTGCCATCAGTTCGGTGGACGGAGATTATGGCTACACCTTC.

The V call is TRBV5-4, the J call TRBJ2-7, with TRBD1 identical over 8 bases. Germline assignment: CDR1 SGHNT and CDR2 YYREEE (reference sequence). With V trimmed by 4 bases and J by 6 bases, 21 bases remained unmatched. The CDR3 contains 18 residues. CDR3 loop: CASSLSPHTSGQVPEQYF. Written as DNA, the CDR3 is TGTGCCAGCAGCCTTTCTCCCCACACCTCGGGACAGGTACCCGAGCAGTACTTC.

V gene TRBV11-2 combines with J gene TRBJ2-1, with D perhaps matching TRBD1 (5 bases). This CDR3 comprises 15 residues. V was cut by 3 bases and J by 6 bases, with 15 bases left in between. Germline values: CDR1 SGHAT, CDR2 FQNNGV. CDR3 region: CASSFGALPPNEQFF. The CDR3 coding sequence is TGTGCCAGCAGCTTTGGGGCCCTTCCCCCCAATGAGCAGTTCTTC.

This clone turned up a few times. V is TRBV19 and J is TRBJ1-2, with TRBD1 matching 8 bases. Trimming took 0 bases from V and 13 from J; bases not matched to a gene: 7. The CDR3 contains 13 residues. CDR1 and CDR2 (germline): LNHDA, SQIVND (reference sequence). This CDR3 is CASSIDRGQGGTF. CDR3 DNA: TGTGCCAGTAGTATAGACCGAGGACAGGGAGGCACCTTC.

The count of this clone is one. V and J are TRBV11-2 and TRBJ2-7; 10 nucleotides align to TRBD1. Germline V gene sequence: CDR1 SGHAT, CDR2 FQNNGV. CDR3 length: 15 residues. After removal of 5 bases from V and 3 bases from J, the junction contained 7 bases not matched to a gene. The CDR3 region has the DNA TGTGCCAGCAGCACGCCTCGGGACAGGGGCTACGAGCAGTACTTC. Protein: CASSTPRDRGYEQYF.

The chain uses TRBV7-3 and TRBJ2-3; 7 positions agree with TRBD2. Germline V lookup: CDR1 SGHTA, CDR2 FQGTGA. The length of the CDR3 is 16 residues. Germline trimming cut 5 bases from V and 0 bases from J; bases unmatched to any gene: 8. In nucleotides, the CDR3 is TGTGCCAGCAGCCCTACTAGCGTCCCCAGCACAGATACGCAGTATTTT. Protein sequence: CASSPTSVPSTDTQYF.

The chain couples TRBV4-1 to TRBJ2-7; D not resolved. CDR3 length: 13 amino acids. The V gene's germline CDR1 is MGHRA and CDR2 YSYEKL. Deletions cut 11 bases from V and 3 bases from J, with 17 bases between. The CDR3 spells CARIGPGNYEQYF. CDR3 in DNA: TGCGCCCGGATTGGGCCGGGCAACTACGAGCAGTACTTC.

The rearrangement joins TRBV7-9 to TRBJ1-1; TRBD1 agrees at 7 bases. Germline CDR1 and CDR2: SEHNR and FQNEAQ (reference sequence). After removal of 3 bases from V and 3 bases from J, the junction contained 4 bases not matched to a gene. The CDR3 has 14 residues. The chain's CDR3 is CASSLRDRDTEAFF. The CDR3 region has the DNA TGTGCCAGCAGCTTGAGGGACAGAGACACTGAAGCTTTCTTT.

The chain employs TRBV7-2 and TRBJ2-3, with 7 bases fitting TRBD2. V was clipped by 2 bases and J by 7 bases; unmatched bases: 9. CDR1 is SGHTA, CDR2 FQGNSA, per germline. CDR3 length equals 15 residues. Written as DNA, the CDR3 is TGTGCCAGCAGCTTAAGGAGGGAGGGGTCAAATACGCAGTATTTT. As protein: CASSLRREGSNTQYF.

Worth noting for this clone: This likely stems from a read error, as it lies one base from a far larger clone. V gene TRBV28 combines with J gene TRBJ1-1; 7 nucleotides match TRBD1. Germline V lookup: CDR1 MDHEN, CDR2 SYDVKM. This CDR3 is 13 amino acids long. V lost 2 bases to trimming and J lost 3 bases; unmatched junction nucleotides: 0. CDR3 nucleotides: TGTGCCAGCAGTTTAACAGGGGACACTGAAGCTTTCTTT. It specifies CASSLTGDTEAFF.

CDR3 coding DNA: TGTGCCAGCAGTTTACGGTTTGGGGGCCCCAGCAGCACAGATACGCAGTATTTT. Amino acids: CASSLRFGGPSSTDTQYF. The chain employs TRBV28 and TRBJ2-3, with a weak D call TRBD1 (6 bases). The V end was cut by 2 bases, the J end by 0 bases, with 18 bases between. The CDR3 spans 18 residues. In germline, CDR1 is MDHEN, CDR2 SYDVKM.

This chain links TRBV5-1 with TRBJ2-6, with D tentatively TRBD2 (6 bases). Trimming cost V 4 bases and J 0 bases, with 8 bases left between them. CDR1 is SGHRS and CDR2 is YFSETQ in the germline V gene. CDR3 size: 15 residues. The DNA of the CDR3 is TGCGCCAGCAGCATGGGACTCTCTGGGGCCAACGTCCTGACTTTC. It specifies CASSMGLSGANVLTF.

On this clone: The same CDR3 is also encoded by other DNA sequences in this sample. CDR3 protein: CASRPGQSYEQYF. DNA for the CDR3: TGCGCCAGCAGACCGGGACAGAGTTACGAGCAGTACTTC. The chain has TRBV5-1 and TRBJ2-7; 7 bases map to TRBD1. The junction had 6 bases not matched to a gene; V was cut back by 5 bases and J by 4 bases. CDR3 size: 13 residues. Germline V CDR1 and CDR2: SGHRS, YFSETQ.

The CDR3 DNA follows: TGTGCCAGCAGTTTGCGGTGGGTTAACACTGAAGCTTTCTTT. Residues: CASSLRWVNTEAFF. J is TRBJ1-1 and V is TRBV28; no firm D call. The V end was cut by 3 bases, the J end by 2 bases, with 10 bases between. This CDR3 is built from 14 residues. Per the germline V gene, CDR1 is MDHEN and CDR2 is SYDVKM.

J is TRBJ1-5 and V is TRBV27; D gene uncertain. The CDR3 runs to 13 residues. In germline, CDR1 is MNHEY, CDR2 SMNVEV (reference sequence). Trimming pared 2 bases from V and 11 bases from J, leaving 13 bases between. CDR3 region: CASSLTDGQAQHF. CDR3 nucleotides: TGTGCCAGCAGTTTAACAGACGGGCAGGCCCAGCATTTT.

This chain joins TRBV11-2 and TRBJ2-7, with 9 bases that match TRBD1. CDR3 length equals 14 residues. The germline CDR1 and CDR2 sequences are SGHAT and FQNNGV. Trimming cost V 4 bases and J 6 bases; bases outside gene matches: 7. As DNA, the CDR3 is TGTGCCAGCAGCTCACAGGGGGCGAAGCTCGAGCAGTACTTC. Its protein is CASSSQGAKLEQYF.

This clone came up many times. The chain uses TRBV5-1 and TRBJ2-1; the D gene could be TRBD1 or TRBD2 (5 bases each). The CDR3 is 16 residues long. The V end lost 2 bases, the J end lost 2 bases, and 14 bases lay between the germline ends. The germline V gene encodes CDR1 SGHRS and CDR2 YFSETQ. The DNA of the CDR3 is TGCGCCAGCAGCTTTCACGGGGCGGGCACCTACAATGAGCAGTTCTTC. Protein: CASSFHGAGTYNEQFF. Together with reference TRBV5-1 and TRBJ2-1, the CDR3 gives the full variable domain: KAGVTQTPRYLIKTRGQQVTLSCSPISGHRSVSWYQQTPGQGLQFLFEYFSETQRNKGNFPGRFSGRQFSNSRSEMNVSTLELGDSALYLCASSFHGAGTYNEQFFGPGTRLTVL.

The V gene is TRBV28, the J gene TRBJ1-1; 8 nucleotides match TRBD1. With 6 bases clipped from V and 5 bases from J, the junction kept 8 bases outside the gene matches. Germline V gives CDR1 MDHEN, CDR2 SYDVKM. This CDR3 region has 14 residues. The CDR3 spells CASRGSGGGTEAFF. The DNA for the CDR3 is TGTGCCAGCAGGGGTTCAGGGGGCGGGACTGAAGCTTTCTTT.

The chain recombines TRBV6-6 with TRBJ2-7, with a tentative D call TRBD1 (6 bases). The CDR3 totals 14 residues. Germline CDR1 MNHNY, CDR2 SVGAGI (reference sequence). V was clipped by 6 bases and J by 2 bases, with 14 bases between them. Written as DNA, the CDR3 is TGTGCCAGCAGCAAACAGGGTTCCACCTACGAGCAGTACTTC. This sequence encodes CASSKQGSTYEQYF.

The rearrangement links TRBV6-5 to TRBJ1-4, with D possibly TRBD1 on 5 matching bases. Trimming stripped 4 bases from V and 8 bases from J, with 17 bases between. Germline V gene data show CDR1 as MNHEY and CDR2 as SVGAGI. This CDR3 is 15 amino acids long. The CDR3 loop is CASSSFSGGGEKLFF. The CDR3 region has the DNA TGTGCCAGCAGTTCTTTTTCTGGGGGAGGGGAAAAACTGTTTTTT.

The CDR3, as DNA: TGTGCCAGCTCACCAGGCGAGGCAGGGAACACTGAAGCTTTCTTT. Its translation is CASSPGEAGNTEAFF. This chain joins TRBV18 and TRBJ1-1; D is uncertain. The CDR3 spans 15 residues. V was cut by 2 bases and J by 1 base, with 11 bases left in between. Germline V gene sequence: CDR1 KGHSH, CDR2 LQKENI. The full variable domain, in which reference TRBV18 and TRBJ1-1 provide the parts outside the CDR3, is NAGVMQNPRHLVRRRGQEARLRCSPMKGHSHVYWYRQLPEEGLKFMVYLQKENIIDESGMPKERFSAEFPKEGPSILRIQQVVRGDSAAYFCASSPGEAGNTEAFFGQGTRLTVV.